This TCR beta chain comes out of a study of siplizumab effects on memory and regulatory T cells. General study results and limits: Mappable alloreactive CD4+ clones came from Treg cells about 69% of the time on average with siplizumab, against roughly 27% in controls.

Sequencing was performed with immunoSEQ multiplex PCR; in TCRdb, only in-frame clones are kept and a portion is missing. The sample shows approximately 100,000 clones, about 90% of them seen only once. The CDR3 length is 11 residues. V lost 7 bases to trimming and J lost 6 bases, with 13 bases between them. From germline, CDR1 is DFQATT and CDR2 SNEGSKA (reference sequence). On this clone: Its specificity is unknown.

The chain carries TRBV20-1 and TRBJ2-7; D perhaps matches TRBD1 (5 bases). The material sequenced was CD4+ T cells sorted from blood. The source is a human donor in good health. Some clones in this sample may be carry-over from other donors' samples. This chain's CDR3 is CSVRGDREQYF. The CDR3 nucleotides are TGCAGTGTAAGGGGTGATCGCGAGCAGTACTTC.